This T cell receptor beta chain was captured in a study of PD-L1 blockade in urothelial cancer. Study background: Atezolizumab, begun by patients in about 2014, was given at 1,200 mg intravenously every 3 weeks. Notes on the study in general: Where pretreatment blood TCR clonality fell below the median, better survival was predicted.

Produced via immunoSEQ multiplex PCR; TCRdb's table is partial and in-frame only. The profile shows 35,000 to 40,000 clones, over 70% of them singletons. Germline V gives CDR1 GTSNPN, CDR2 SVGIG (reference sequence). Germline trimming cut 0 bases from V and 5 bases from J; bases unmatched to any gene: 9. The CDR3 length is 16 residues. Concerning this clone itself: Its antigen is unidentified.

The chain uses TRBV30 and TRBJ2-2, with 7 bases matching TRBD2. The sample consisted of PBMCs, taken around atezolizumab (anti-PD-L1) treatment. The origin of this receptor is a man aged 65-85 years with urothelial cancer. The chain's CDR3 is CAWSVLAGGGTGELFF. Written as DNA, the CDR3 is TGTGCCTGGAGTGTACTAGCCGGGGGAGGGACCGGGGAGCTGTTTTTT.